Listed below are T cell receptor beta chains from one sample, sequenced in a study of blood T cell repertoires in COVID-19. Produced via immunoSEQ multiplex PCR; TCRdb's table is partial and in-frame only. The table records 150,000 to 200,000 clones, around 91% of them present only once. Sequencing was done on a sample of PBMCs or T cells enriched from blood (not recorded which). Every receptor here comes from a woman aged 18-29 years who had recovered from COVID-19. Each CDR3 is given with its conserved first and last residue. Fields, in order: V gene, J gene, CDR3 protein.

TRBV7-9	TRBJ1-2	CASSFLSGDGYTF
TRBV7-9	TRBJ2-6	CASSLLGESGANVLTF
TRBV15	TRBJ1-5	CATSRTGGPNQPQHF
TRBV7-9	TRBJ2-7	CASSHWQGADEQYF
TRBV5-5	TRBJ2-1	CASSRLAGVYNEQFF
TRBV10-3	TRBJ2-5	CAISRDSQETQYF
TRBV28	TRBJ2-5	CASRGTSGRAETQYF
TRBV6-5	TRBJ2-3	CASPSTRGYPDTQYF
TRBV6-5	TRBJ2-7	CASRPSGTGPGEQYF
TRBV19	TRBJ2-5	CASSIGQLARETQYF
TRBV11-2	TRBJ2-1	CASSLGAGLLAGVQNEQFF
TRBV11-3	TRBJ2-7	CASSLESSGTGILAEQYF
TRBV21-1	TRBJ1-5	CASSTRGGAFCNQPQHF
TRBV7-9	TRBJ2-3	CASSLGLAGTDTQYF
TRBV24-1	TRBJ2-1	CATSGGPGLAGVDEQFF
TRBV29-1	TRBJ2-7	CSVRPGTGDYEQYF
TRBV18	TRBJ2-1	CASSPGGSSYNEQFF
TRBV3-1/TRBV3-2	TRBJ1-5	CASSQGPGGASNQPQHF
TRBV9	TRBJ2-1	CASSARTRANEQFF
TRBV4-1	TRBJ2-7	CASSLRLETSEQYF
TRBV5-6	TRBJ1-2	CASSGGTALWGYTF
TRBV7-9	TRBJ2-7	CASSSKPGLAGGSYEQYF
TRBV7-2	TRBJ2-2	CASSRQGVTGELFF
TRBV6-2/TRBV6-3	TRBJ1-5	CASSSGFRGTGRNQPQHF
TRBV6-5	TRBJ1-1	CASSYSMPVNTEAFF
TRBV5-6	TRBJ1-6	CASREGPQDSPLHF